The text below deals with one T cell receptor beta chain. The data belong to a study of fetal regulatory T cell absence and autoimmunity. The CDR3 covers 14 residues. Trimming removed 0 bases at V and 1 base at J, with 5 bases between. CDR1 SGHAT and CDR2 FQDESV come from the germline V gene (reference sequence). Assay: immunoSEQ multiplex PCR; the TCRdb copy retains only in-frame clones and omits some. The sample contains about 46,000 clones, roughly 80% of which appear only once. What was sequenced was cord blood. This TCR was sampled from a newborn boy with IPEX syndrome. This chain joins TRBV11-1 and TRBJ2-3, with D possibly being TRBD2 (5 bases). The CDR3 protein is CASSLAGGTDTQYF. CDR3 DNA: TGTGCCAGCAGCTTAGCGGGAGGCACAGATACGCAGTATTTT.